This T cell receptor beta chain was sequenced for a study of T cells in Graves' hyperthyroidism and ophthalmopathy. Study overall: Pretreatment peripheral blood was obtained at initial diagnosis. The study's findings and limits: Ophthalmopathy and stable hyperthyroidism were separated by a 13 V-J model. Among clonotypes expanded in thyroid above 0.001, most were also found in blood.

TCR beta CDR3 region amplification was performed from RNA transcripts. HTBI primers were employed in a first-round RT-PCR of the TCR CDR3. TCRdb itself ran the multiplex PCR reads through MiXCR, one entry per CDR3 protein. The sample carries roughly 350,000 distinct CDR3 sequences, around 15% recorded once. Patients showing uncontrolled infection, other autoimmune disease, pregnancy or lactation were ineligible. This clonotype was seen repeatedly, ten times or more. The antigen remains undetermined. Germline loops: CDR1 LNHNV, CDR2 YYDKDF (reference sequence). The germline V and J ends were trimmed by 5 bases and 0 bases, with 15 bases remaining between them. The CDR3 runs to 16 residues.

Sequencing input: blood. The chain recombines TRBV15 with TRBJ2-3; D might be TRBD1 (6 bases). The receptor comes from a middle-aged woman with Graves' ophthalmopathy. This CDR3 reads CATSYDMDSSTDTQYF. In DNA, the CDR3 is TGTGCCACCAGCTATGACATGGACAGTAGCACAGATACGCAGTATTTT.